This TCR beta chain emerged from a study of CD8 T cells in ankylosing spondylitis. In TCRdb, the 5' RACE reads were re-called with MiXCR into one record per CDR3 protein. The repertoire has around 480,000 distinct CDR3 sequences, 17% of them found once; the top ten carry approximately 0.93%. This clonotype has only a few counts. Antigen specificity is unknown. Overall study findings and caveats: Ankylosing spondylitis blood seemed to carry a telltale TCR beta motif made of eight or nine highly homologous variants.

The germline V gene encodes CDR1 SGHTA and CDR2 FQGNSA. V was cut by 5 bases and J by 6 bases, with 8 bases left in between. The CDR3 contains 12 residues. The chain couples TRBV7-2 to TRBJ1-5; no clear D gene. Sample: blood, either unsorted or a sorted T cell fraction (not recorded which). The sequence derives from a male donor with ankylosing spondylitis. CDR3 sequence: CASSEVGQPQHF. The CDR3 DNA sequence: TGTGCCAGCAGCGAGGTGGGTCAGCCCCAGCATTTT.